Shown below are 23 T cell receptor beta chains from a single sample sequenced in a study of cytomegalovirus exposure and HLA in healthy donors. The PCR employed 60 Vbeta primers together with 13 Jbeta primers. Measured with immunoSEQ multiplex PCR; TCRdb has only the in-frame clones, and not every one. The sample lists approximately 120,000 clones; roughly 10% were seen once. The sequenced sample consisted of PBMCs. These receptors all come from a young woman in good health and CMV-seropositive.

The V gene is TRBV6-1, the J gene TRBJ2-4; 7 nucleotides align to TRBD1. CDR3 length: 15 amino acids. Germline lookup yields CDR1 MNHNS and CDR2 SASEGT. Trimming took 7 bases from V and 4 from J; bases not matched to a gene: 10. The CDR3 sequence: CASMRTGTTKNIQYF. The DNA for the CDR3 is TGTGCCAGCATGCGGACAGGTACAACGAAAAACATTCAGTACTTC.

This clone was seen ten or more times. This CDR3 reads CASSQGPGLEINEQFF. The DNA for the CDR3 is TGTGCCAGCAGCCAGGGGCCGGGACTAGAAATCAATGAGCAGTTCTTC. The chain combines TRBV4-2 with TRBJ2-1, with 8 positions matching TRBD2. Germline loops: CDR1 LGHNA, CDR2 YNFKEQ. The CDR3 covers 16 residues. V was clipped by 3 bases and J by 6 bases; unmatched bases: 10.

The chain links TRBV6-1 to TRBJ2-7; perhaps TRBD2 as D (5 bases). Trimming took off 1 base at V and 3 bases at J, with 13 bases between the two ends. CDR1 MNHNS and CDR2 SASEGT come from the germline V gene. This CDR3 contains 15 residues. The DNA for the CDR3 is TGTGCCAGCAGTGAAGATGAGGGATGGTACTACGAGCAGTACTTC. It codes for CASSEDEGWYYEQYF.

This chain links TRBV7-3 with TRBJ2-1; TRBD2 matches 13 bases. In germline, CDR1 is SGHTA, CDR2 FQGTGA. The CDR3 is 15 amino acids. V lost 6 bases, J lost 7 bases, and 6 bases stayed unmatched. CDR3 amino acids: CASSTGLAGENEQFF. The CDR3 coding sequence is TGTGCCAGCAGTACCGGACTAGCGGGAGAAAATGAGCAGTTCTTC.

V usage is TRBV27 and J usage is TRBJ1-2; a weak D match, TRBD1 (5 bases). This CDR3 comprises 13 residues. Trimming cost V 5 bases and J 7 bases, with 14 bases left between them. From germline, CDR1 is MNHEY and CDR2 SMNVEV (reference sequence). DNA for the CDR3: TGTGCCAGCAGTGCCACAGGTCCCCGTGGCTACACCTTC. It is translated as CASSATGPRGYTF.

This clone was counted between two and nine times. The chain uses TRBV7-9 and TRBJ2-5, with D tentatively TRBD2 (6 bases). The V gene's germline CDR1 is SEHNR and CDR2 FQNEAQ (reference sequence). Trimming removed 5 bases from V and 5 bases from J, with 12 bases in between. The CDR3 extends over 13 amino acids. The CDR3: CASSLGEVETQYF. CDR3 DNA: TGTGCCAGCAGCCTCGGGGAGGTGGAGACCCAGTACTTC.

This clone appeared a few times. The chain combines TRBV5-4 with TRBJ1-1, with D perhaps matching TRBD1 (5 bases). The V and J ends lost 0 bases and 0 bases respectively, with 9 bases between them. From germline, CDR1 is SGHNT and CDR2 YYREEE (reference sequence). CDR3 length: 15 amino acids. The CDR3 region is CASSLGQTMNTEAFF. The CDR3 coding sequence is TGTGCCAGCAGCTTGGGACAGACCATGAACACTGAAGCTTTCTTT. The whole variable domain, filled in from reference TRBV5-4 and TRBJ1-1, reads ETGVTQSPTHLIKTRGQQVTLRCSSQSGHNTVSWYQQALGQGPQFIFQYYREEENGRGNFPPRFSGLQFPNYSSELNVNALELDDSALYLCASSLGQTMNTEAFFGQGTRLTVV.

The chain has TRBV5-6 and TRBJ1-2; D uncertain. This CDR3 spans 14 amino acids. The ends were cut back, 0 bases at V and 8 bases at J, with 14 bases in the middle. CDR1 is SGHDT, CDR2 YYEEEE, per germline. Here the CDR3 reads CASSLDRGLGGYTF. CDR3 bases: TGTGCCAGCAGCTTGGATCGCGGCCTCGGGGGCTACACCTTC.

CDR3 in DNA: TGCGCCAGCAGCCCGGCCGACAAAAGCGGGAGCTCCTACGAGCAGTACTTC. Its protein is CASSPADKSGSSYEQYF. This chain connects TRBV5-1 to TRBJ2-7; 8 bases are shared with TRBD2. Unmatched junction bases numbered 12, after V lost 4 bases and J lost 0 bases. The CDR3 has 17 amino acids. Germline CDR1 reads SGHRS; CDR2 reads YFSETQ.

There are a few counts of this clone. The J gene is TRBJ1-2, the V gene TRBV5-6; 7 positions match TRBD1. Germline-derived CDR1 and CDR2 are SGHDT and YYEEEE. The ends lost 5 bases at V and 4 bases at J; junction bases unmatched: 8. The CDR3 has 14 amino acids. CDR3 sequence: CASSFQGDSYGYTF. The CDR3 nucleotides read TGTGCCAGCAGTTTTCAGGGGGACAGCTATGGCTACACCTTC.

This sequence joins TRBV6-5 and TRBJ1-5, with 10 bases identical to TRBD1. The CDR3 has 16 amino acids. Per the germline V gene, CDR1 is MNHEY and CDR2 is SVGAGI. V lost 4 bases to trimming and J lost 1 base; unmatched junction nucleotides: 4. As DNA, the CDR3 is TGTGCCAGCAGTTCGACAGGGGGCGCAAGCAATCAGCCCCAGCATTTT. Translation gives CASSSTGGASNQPQHF.

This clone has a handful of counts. The CDR3 DNA reads TGTGCCAGACCCCCCGGGACAGGGATTTTTGATGGCTACACCTTC. This translates into CARPPGTGIFDGYTF. V gene TRBV19 combines with J gene TRBJ1-2; the match to TRBD1 covers 9 bases. The CDR3 has 15 amino acids. V was pared by 9 bases and J by 6 bases, with 14 bases of the junction left unmatched. The germline gives CDR1 LNHDA, CDR2 SQIVND (reference sequence). Based on the CDR3 plus reference TRBV19 and TRBJ1-2, the full variable domain is DGGITQSPKYLFRKEGQNVTLSCEQNLNHDAMYWYRQDPGQGLRLIYYSQIVNDFQKGDIAEGYSVSREKKESFPLTVTSAQKNPTAFYLCARPPGTGIFDGYTFGSGTRLTVV.

The CDR3 spells CAISMGGDYGYTF. The CDR3 nucleotides are TGTGCCATCAGTATGGGGGGGGACTATGGCTACACCTTC. V and J are TRBV10-3 and TRBJ1-2, with D perhaps matching TRBD1 (5 bases). Trimming left V 5 bases short and J 3 bases short, with 10 bases between. The length of the CDR3 is 13 residues. The V gene's germline CDR1 is ENHRY and CDR2 SYGVKD.

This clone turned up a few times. DNA for the CDR3: TGTGCCAGCAGCCCTCTAGCACCGAACACCGGGGAGCTGTTTTTT. Translating it yields CASSPLAPNTGELFF. The chain uses TRBV7-9 and TRBJ2-2; weak D call: TRBD2 (5 bases). CDR3 length equals 15 residues. From germline, CDR1 is SEHNR and CDR2 FQNEAQ (reference sequence). V was trimmed by 5 bases and J by 0 bases, leaving 10 bases between them. The variable domain in full, completed from reference TRBV7-9 and TRBJ2-2, reads DTGVSQNPRHKITKRGQNVTFRCDPISEHNRLYWYRQTLGQGPEFLTYFQNEAQLEKSRLLSDRFSAERPKGSFSTLEIQRTEQGDSAMYLCASSPLAPNTGELFFGEGSRLTVL.

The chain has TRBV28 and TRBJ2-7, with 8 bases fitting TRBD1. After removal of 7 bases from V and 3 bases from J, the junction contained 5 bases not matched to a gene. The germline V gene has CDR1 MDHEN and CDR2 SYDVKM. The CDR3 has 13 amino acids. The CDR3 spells CASTVTGGYEQYF. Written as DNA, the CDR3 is TGTGCCAGCACCGTAACAGGGGGCTACGAGCAGTACTTC.

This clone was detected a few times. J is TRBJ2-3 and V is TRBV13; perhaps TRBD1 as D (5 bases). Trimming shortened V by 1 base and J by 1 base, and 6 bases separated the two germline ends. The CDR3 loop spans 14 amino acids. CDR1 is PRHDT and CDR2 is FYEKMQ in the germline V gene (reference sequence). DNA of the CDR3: TGTGCCAGCAGCTTAGAACAGGGCACAGATACGCAGTATTTT. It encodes CASSLEQGTDTQYF.

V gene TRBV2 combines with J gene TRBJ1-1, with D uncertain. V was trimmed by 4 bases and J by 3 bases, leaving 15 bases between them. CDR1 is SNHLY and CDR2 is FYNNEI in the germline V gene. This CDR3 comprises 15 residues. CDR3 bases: TGTGCCAGCAGTGGACGGGAAAGGGCCTACACTGAAGCTTTCTTT. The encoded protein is CASSGRERAYTEAFF.

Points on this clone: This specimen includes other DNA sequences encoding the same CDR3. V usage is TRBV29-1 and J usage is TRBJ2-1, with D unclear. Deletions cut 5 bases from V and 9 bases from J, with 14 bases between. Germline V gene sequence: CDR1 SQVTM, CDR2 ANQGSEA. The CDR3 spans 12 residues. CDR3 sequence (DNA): TGCAGCGTTCGGGTCTTACTTGGTGAGCAGTTCTTC. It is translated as CSVRVLLGEQFF.

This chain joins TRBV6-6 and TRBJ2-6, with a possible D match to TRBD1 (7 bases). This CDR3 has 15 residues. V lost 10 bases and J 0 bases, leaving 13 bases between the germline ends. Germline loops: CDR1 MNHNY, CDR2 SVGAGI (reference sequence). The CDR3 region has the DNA TGTGCCACCGCGGGACAGCACTCTGGGGCCAACGTCCTGACTTTC. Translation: CATAGQHSGANVLTF.

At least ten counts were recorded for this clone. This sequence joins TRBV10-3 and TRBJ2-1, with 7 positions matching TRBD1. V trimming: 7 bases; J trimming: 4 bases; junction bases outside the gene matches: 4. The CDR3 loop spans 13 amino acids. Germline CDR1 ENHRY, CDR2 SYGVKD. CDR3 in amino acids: CAIKGTDYNEQFF. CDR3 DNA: TGTGCCATCAAAGGGACAGATTACAATGAGCAGTTCTTC.

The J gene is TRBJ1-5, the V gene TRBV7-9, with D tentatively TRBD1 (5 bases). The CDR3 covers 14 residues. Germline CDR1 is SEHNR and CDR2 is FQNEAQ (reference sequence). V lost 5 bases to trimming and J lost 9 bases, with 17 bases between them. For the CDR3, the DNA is TGTGCCAGCAGCGTTACAGGAGACCTATGGCCCCAGCATTTT. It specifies CASSVTGDLWPQHF.

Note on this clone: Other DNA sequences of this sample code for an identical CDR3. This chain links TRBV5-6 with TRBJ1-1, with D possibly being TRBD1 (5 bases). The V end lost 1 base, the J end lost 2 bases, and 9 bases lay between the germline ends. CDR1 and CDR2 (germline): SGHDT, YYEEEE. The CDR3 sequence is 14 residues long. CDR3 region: CASSLWGLNTEAFF. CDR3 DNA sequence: TGTGCCAGCAGCTTGTGGGGACTCAACACTGAAGCTTTCTTT. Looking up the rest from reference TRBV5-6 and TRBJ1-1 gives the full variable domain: DAGVTQSPTHLIKTRGQQVTLRCSPKSGHDTVSWYQQALGQGPQFIFQYYEEEERQRGNFPDRFSGHQFPNYSSELNVNALLLGDSALYLCASSLWGLNTEAFFGQGTRLTVV.

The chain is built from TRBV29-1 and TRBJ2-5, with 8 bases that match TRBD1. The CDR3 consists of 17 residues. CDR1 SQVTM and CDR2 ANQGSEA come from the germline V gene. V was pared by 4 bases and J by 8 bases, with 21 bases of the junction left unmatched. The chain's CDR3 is CSVVVVDRGASYVTQYF. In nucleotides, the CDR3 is TGCAGCGTTGTAGTAGTCGACAGGGGAGCATCCTACGTAACCCAGTACTTC.